Below are 9 T cell receptor beta chains sequenced from a single sample in a study of T cells generated in artificial thymic organoids. Reverse primers in the TRAC or TRBC constant regions drove separate semi-nested PCRs for TCRalpha and TCRbeta. One entry per CDR3 protein, called by TCRdb with MiXCR from the 5' RACE reads. The table has about 5,600 distinct CDR3 sequences, roughly 32% seen once. Source material: naive CD8+ T cells from blood. Subset indicated: CD3+TCRalphabeta+CD8SP T cells; for blood, CD45RO-CCR7+ naive CD8+ T cells. The receptors derive from a human donor who gave cord blood stem cells for thymic organoid culture, a cardiac surgery patient who gave postnatal thymus, or a blood donor (not recorded which).

A remark on this clonotype: A clone one base away is much larger, so this may be a read error. The chain joins TRBV18 to TRBJ2-7, with D possibly matching TRBD2 (5 bases). CDR1 and CDR2 (germline): KGHSH, LQKENI. CDR3 length: 17 residues. The CDR3 DNA sequence: TGTGCCGGCTCACCCAAGGACTTGAGTATTTCGGCTGCCGAGCAGTACTTC. Protein: CAGSPKDLSISAAEQYF.

Within the sample, this clonotype is medium-sized. The chain joins TRBV29-1 to TRBJ2-7; 9 bases align to TRBD1. The CDR3 is made up of 14 amino acids. J was trimmed by 5 bases and V by 4 bases; bases with no gene match: 9. From germline, CDR1 is SQVTM and CDR2 ANQGSEA. CDR3: CSVVVGTGLNEQYF. Here the CDR3 DNA reads TGCAGCGTTGTGGTTGGGACAGGGTTGAACGAGCAGTACTTC.

This clonotype is classed as medium-sized. The rearrangement links TRBV16 to TRBJ2-1; 9 nucleotides match TRBD2. The CDR3 consists of 15 residues. Germline trimming cut 0 bases from V and 9 bases from J; bases unmatched to any gene: 6. Germline CDR1 is KGHSY and CDR2 is FQNENV. The chain's CDR3 is CASSQSLAGKVEQFF. CDR3 DNA: TGTGCCAGCAGCCAATCGCTAGCGGGGAAGGTTGAGCAGTTCTTC.

The CDR3 region has the DNA TGTGCCAGCAGCCTGGGACAGGGGGGCTGGACCATATATTTT. This encodes CASSLGQGGWTIYF. The rearrangement uses TRBV12-3 or TRBV12-4 and TRBJ1-3, with TRBD1 identical over 11 bases. This CDR3 has 14 residues. V lost 6 bases to trimming and J lost 10 bases; unmatched junction nucleotides: 8.

The chain has TRBV10-3 and TRBJ2-7, with D unresolved. Trimming pared 2 bases from V and 1 base from J, leaving 3 bases between. The CDR3 totals 12 residues. Germline V gene lookup returns CDR1 ENHRY and CDR2 SYGVKD. The CDR3 loop is CAISESSYEQYF. CDR3 nucleotide sequence: TGTGCCATCAGTGAGAGTTCCTACGAGCAGTACTTC.

By share of the sample, this clonotype is medium-sized. The rearrangement links TRBV12-3 or TRBV12-4 to TRBJ2-5, with D perhaps TRBD2 (6 bases). This CDR3 has 12 amino acids. Trimming cost V 8 bases and J 4 bases, with 11 bases left between them. The CDR3 DNA reads TGTGCCAGCGGTCTAGCGAGAGAGACCCAGTACTTC. Translation: CASGLARETQYF.

The CDR3 coding sequence is TGTGCCAGCAGCCCCGGGACAGGTGCGTACGAGCAGTACTTC. Translation gives CASSPGTGAYEQYF. The chain uses TRBV7-9 and TRBJ2-7; TRBD1 matches 8 bases. Losses at the gene ends were 5 bases for V and 4 bases for J; bases not matched to a gene: 7. Germline CDR1 is SEHNR and CDR2 is FQNEAQ (reference sequence). The CDR3 has 14 residues.

This clonotype is termed medium-sized. The chain joins TRBV20-1 to TRBJ2-6; 9 bases are a match to TRBD1. V dropped 1 base and J dropped 0; count of bases not matched to a gene: 7. The CDR3 loop spans 18 amino acids. Germline CDR1 is DFQATT and CDR2 is SNEGSKA (reference sequence). CDR3 nucleotide sequence: TGCAGTGCTAGAGGCAGGACAGGGGTCTCCTCTGGGGCCAACGTCCTGACTTTC. Translated, it gives CSARGRTGVSSGANVLTF.

The chain is built from TRBV20-1 and TRBJ2-1; 11 nucleotides agree with TRBD2. The CDR3 sequence is 11 residues long. The germline CDR1 and CDR2 sequences are DFQATT and SNEGSKA (reference sequence). The CDR3, as DNA: TGCTCAGGGCTAGCGGGAGGCGAGCAGTTCTTC. Translating gives CSGLAGGEQFF.